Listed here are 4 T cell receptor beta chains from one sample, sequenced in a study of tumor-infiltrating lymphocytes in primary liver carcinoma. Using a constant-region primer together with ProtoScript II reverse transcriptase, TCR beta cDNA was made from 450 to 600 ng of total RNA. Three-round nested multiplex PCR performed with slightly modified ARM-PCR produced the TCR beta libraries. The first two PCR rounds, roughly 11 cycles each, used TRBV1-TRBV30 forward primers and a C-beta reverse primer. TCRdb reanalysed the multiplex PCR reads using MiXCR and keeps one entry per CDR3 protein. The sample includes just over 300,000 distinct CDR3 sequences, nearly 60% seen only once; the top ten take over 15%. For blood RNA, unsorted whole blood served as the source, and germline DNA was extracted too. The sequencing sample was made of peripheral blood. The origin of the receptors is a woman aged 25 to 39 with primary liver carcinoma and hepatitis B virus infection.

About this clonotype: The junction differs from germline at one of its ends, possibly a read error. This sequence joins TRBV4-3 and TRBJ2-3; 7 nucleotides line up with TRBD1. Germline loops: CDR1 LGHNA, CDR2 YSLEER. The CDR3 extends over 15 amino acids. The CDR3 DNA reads TGCGCCAGCAACCAAGGGGGCGGGAGCACAGATACGCAGTATTTT. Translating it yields CASNQGGGSTDTQYF.

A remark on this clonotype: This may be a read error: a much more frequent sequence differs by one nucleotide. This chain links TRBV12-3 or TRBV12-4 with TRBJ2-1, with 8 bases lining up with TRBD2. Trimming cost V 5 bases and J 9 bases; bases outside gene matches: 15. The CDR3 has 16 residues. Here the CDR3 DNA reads TGTGCCAGCAGTCCTCCGGGACTAGTGAGTCTCAGTGAGCAGTTCTTC. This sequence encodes CASSPPGLVSLSEQFF.

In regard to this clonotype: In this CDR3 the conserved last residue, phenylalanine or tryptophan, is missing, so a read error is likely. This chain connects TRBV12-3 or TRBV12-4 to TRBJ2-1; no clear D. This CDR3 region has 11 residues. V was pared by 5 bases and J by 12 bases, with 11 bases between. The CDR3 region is CASSKSKVQFL. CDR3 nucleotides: TGTGCCAGCAGTAAGTCGAAGGTGCAGTTCCTC.

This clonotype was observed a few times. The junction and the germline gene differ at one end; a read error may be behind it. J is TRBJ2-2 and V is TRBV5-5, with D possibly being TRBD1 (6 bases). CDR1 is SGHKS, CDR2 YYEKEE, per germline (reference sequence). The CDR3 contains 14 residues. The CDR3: CASRQGTNTGELLF. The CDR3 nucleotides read TGTGCCAGCAGGCAGGGGACGAACACCGGGGAGCTGCTTTTT.